The next 9 T cell receptor beta chains were all read from a single sample in a study of Ad26.COV2.S vaccination and SARS-CoV-2 variants. Sequencing was performed with immunoSEQ multiplex PCR; in TCRdb, only in-frame clones are kept and a portion is missing. The sample lists about 100,000 clones, 80% occurring once. This specimen was peripheral blood, taken after recovery from COVID-19. These receptors were obtained from a human donor who had recovered from COVID-19.

The V and J genes are TRBV27 and TRBJ2-7; tentatively, D is TRBD2 (6 bases). The CDR3 loop spans 12 amino acids. Deletions cut 7 bases from V and 10 bases from J, with 17 bases between. Germline loops: CDR1 MNHEY, CDR2 SMNVEV (reference sequence). The CDR3 DNA is TGTGCCAGCACCCCAAGGTCGGGGGAACAGTACTTC. It codes for CASTPRSGEQYF.

This chain uses TRBV28 with TRBJ2-7; 10 nucleotides line up with TRBD2. Germline V gene lookup returns CDR1 MDHEN and CDR2 SYDVKM. V lost 8 bases and J lost 3; bases outside the gene matches: 4. This CDR3 is 13 amino acids long. CDR3 sequence: CASLGTSDYEQYF. DNA of the CDR3: TGTGCCAGCCTTGGGACTAGCGACTACGAGCAGTACTTC.

V gene TRBV28 combines with J gene TRBJ1-2; 7 bases align to TRBD1. This CDR3 is built from 14 residues. V gave up 4 bases and J gave up 4 bases; unmatched junction bases: 6. Germline CDR1 is MDHEN and CDR2 is SYDVKM. The CDR3 spells CASSSNRGSYGYTF. In nucleotides, the CDR3 is TGTGCCAGCAGTTCAAACAGGGGTTCCTATGGCTACACCTTC.

The rearrangement uses TRBV6-1 and TRBJ2-5, with TRBD1 identical over 10 bases. This CDR3 region has 14 residues. Trimming at V came to 6 bases and at J to 5 bases, leaving 6 bases not matched to a gene. CDR1 is MNHNS, CDR2 SASEGT, per germline. CDR3 loop: CASSSGTGVETQYF. The CDR3 region has the DNA TGTGCCAGCAGCAGCGGGACAGGGGTGGAGACCCAGTACTTC.

CDR3 bases: TGTGCCAGCAGCTTGGGTCAGGCGCTCTACGAGCAGTACTTC. It is translated as CASSLGQALYEQYF. J is TRBJ2-7 and V is TRBV5-6; D gene unclear. The CDR3 spans 14 residues. Trimming pared 0 bases from V and 3 bases from J, leaving 10 bases between. Germline assignment: CDR1 SGHDT and CDR2 YYEEEE.

CDR3 sequence: CASSELTGTGLFGYTF. DNA of the CDR3: TGTGCCAGCAGCGAACTAACCGGGACAGGGCTTTTCGGCTACACCTTC. The V call is TRBV7-9, the J call TRBJ1-2, with 9 nucleotides matching TRBD1. The J segment lost 8 bases and the V segment lost 5 bases, leaving 15 bases of the junction unmatched. Germline assignment: CDR1 SEHNR and CDR2 FQNEAQ (reference sequence). The CDR3 loop spans 16 amino acids.

This chain uses TRBV6-6 with TRBJ2-7, with D perhaps matching TRBD1 (8 bases). Between the trimmed V and J ends, which lost 6 bases and 1 base, there was a span of 13 bases. The CDR3 length is 14 residues. Looked up from germline, CDR1 is MNHNY and CDR2 is SVGAGI (reference sequence). CDR3 region: CASRNRGGSYEQYF. The DNA of the CDR3 is TGTGCCAGCAGAAACAGGGGGGGGTCCTACGAGCAGTACTTC.

This clone was found many times. The J gene is TRBJ1-2, the V gene TRBV7-9; D possibly corresponds to TRBD1 (6 bases). The germline CDR1 and CDR2 sequences are SEHNR and FQNEAQ (reference sequence). This CDR3 is built from 16 residues. V was pared by 5 bases and J by 4 bases, with 20 bases between. CDR3 in amino acids: CASSAPLRGGGYGYTF. The DNA for the CDR3 is TGTGCCAGCAGCGCACCCCTCAGGGGCGGCGGCTATGGCTACACCTTC.

The chain couples TRBV6-5 to TRBJ2-1; D is ambiguous. CDR3 length: 11 amino acids. From germline, CDR1 is MNHEY and CDR2 SVGAGI. V lost 6 bases and J 3 bases, leaving 3 bases between the germline ends. Written as DNA, the CDR3 is TGTGCCAGCAGAGGCTACAATGAGCAGTTCTTC. Encoded protein: CASRGYNEQFF.